This TCR beta chain was identified in a study of CXCR3-negative and CXCR3-positive naive CD8 T cells. A word on this clonotype: Its antigen remains unknown.

Sorting was done in triplicate for each CD8+ T cell subset (about 280,000 cells each). Study-level points and caveats: Because surface CD5 did not distinguish the naive subsets, TCR strength was inferred from TRB CDR3 properties. The study found CXCR3 expression partially decreased after cryopreservation and ran most assays on fresh PBMCs. Within a donor, both naive subsets shared TRBV-TRBJ usage, unlike memory cells. Naive cells that were CXCR3-positive had more hydrophobic TRB CDR3s (compared with CXCR3-negative naive cells).

Germline lookup yields CDR1 SEHNR and CDR2 FQNEAQ (reference sequence). This CDR3 has 15 residues. With UMI labels, 5' RACE was used to prepare the TRB cDNA libraries. For each CDR3 protein, TCRdb gives one entry from its re-call of the 5' RACE reads, without DNA. In total, the table holds 84,000 or so distinct CDR3 sequences. Sample: naive CXCR3+ CD8+ T cells from blood. Subset: CD45RO-CCR7+CD27+CD95- naive CD8+ T cells expressing CXCR3 (TNR3+). This rearrangement joins TRBV7-9 to TRBJ2-7. The TCR comes from a human donor in good health. Some clones in this sample may be carry-over from other donors' samples. The CDR3 region is CASSLDILGIYEQYF.